Listed here are 29 T cell receptor beta chains from one sample, sequenced in a study of shared clonotypes between healthy human individuals. Profiled with immunoSEQ multiplex PCR; TCRdb holds only in-frame clones, not every one. Here the sample spans 2 million to 3 million clones, over 85% being singletons. The sequencing sample was made of naive CD4+ T cells from PBMCs. Subset reported: CD45RA+ positively selected. The receptor set was obtained from a man between 18 and 35 years old in good health. Some clones in this sample may be carry-over from other donors' samples.

CDR3 protein: CASRKDGQARSEQYF. Here the CDR3 DNA reads TGCGCCAGCAGGAAAGATGGACAGGCACGCAGCGAGCAGTACTTC. V usage is TRBV5-1 and J usage is TRBJ2-7; 7 bases match TRBD1. Germline CDR1 reads SGHRS; CDR2 reads YFSETQ. V shed 5 bases, J shed 6 bases, and the junction held 14 bases outside the gene matches. The CDR3 is 15 residues long.

V gene TRBV9 combines with J gene TRBJ1-3, with 7 bases matching TRBD1. V dropped 0 bases and J dropped 8; count of bases not matched to a gene: 14. The germline gives CDR1 SGDLS, CDR2 YYNGEE. CDR3 length: 17 residues. The CDR3 nucleotides are TGTGCCAGCAGCGTAGCCCGGACGACAGGGAAGCTGGACACCATATATTTT. Its protein is CASSVARTTGKLDTIYF.

The J gene is TRBJ2-2, the V gene TRBV28, with TRBD2 matching over 9 bases. The CDR3 contains 15 residues. V lost 4 bases and J lost 11; bases outside the gene matches: 11. CDR1 is MDHEN and CDR2 is SYDVKM in the germline V gene. The CDR3, as DNA: TGTGCCAGCAGTTACCCCGGACTTAGCGGGAGCGAGCTGTTTTTT. Amino acids: CASSYPGLSGSELFF.

With respect to this clone: Other DNA sequences in this specimen translate into the identical CDR3. The chain couples TRBV27 to TRBJ2-7; TRBD1 matches at 9 bases. The J segment lost 2 bases and the V segment lost 4 bases, leaving 6 bases of the junction unmatched. The V gene's germline CDR1 is MNHEY and CDR2 SMNVEV (reference sequence). The CDR3 consists of 15 residues. This CDR3 is CASSSPGTGTYEQYF. CDR3 DNA sequence: TGTGCCAGCAGTTCGCCGGGGACAGGGACCTACGAGCAGTACTTC.

The genes are TRBV25-1 and TRBJ1-3; D is unclear. V dropped 4 bases and J dropped 8 bases, with 9 bases sitting between them. This CDR3 has 12 residues. CDR1 and CDR2 from the germline V gene are MGHDK and SYGVNS. The CDR3 nucleotides are TGTGCCAGCAGTGCCACCCTAGACACCATATATTTT. It yields the protein CASSATLDTIYF.

The J gene is TRBJ2-7, the V gene TRBV6-6, with TRBD2 as a possible D gene (5 bases). V lost 2 bases to trimming and J lost 7 bases, with 9 bases between them. The germline gives CDR1 MNHNY, CDR2 SVGAGI (reference sequence). The CDR3 loop spans 12 amino acids. CDR3 nucleotide sequence: TGTGCCAGCAGTTACCCCCGGGGTGAGCAGTACTTC. The encoded protein is CASSYPRGEQYF.

The chain combines TRBV5-1 with TRBJ2-3; 12 bases match TRBD2. The CDR3 totals 16 residues. J gave up 2 bases and V 4 bases, and 5 bases lay outside the gene matches. Germline-derived CDR1 and CDR2 are SGHRS and YFSETQ. The CDR3 DNA follows: TGCGCCAGCAGCAAAGGACTAGCGGGATTCACAGATACGCAGTATTTT. It codes for CASSKGLAGFTDTQYF.

The V gene is TRBV18, the J gene TRBJ2-7; perhaps TRBD1 as D (6 bases). The CDR3 runs to 15 residues. The V gene lost 3 bases and the J gene lost 0 bases, with 12 bases spanning the gap. Germline-derived CDR1 and CDR2 are KGHSH and LQKENI. CDR3 protein: CASSPGHRSSYEQYF. The CDR3 DNA reads TGTGCCAGCTCACCGGGACATCGAAGCTCCTACGAGCAGTACTTC.

About this clone: Other DNA sequences within the sample encode an identical CDR3. V and J are TRBV5-1 and TRBJ1-1; D remains unclear. This CDR3 has 13 amino acids. The germline gives CDR1 SGHRS, CDR2 YFSETQ. V lost 1 base and J lost 3, with 7 bases in between. CDR3 nucleotides: TGCGCCAGCAGCTTGATCGGAGACACTGAAGCTTTCTTT. Amino acid sequence: CASSLIGDTEAFF.

This chain uses TRBV4-2 with TRBJ2-6; tentative D call: TRBD2 (7 bases). This CDR3 has 15 amino acids. Per the germline V gene, CDR1 is LGHNA and CDR2 is YNFKEQ. V was trimmed by 7 bases and J by 3 bases, leaving 13 bases between them. DNA of the CDR3: TGTGCCAGCACCCTAGGGGGGGGTGGGGCCAACGTCCTGACTTTC. This sequence encodes CASTLGGGGANVLTF.

The rearrangement joins TRBV11-2 to TRBJ2-1; 7 bases match TRBD2. The germline V gene encodes CDR1 SGHAT and CDR2 FQNNGV. The CDR3 sequence is 15 residues long. J lost 6 bases, V lost 1 base, and 6 bases had no gene match. CDR3 region: CASSLAAGRGNEQFF. DNA for the CDR3: TGTGCCAGCAGCTTAGCAGCGGGACGGGGCAATGAGCAGTTCTTC.

The chain uses TRBV29-1 and TRBJ2-5, with 10 bases fitting TRBD1. The CDR3 is made up of 13 amino acids. In germline, CDR1 is SQVTM, CDR2 ANQGSEA. Trimming at V came to 6 bases and at J to 1 base, leaving 2 bases not matched to a gene. For the CDR3, the DNA is TGCAGCGTGGGACAGGGGCCCCAAGAGACCCAGTACTTC. It yields the protein CSVGQGPQETQYF. Full variable domain (rest looked up from reference TRBV29-1 and TRBJ2-5): SAVISQKPSRDICQRGTSLTIQCQVDSQVTMMFWYRQQPGQSLTLIATANQGSEATYESGFVIDKFPISRPNLTFSTLTVSNMSPEDSSIYLCSVGQGPQETQYFGPGTRLLVL.

The V gene is TRBV7-2, the J gene TRBJ2-3; 7 positions agree with TRBD2. Germline CDR1 and CDR2: SGHTA and FQGNSA. The J segment lost 3 bases and the V segment lost 6 bases, leaving 9 bases of the junction unmatched. The CDR3 loop spans 15 amino acids. This chain's CDR3 is CASRTGGGPTDTQYF. DNA of the CDR3: TGTGCCAGCAGGACGGGGGGAGGGCCGACAGATACGCAGTATTTT.

The chain is built from TRBV7-3 and TRBJ2-5; 10 bases line up with TRBD2. The CDR3 is 17 amino acids. The junction had 10 bases not matched to a gene; V was cut back by 5 bases and J by 1 base. Germline loops: CDR1 SGHTA, CDR2 FQGTGA. The CDR3 DNA follows: TGTGCCAGCAGCCAAGGGGGTAGCGGGAGGATCCAAGAGACCCAGTACTTC. Translating gives CASSQGGSGRIQETQYF.

CDR3 sequence (DNA): TGCGCCAGCAGCCGGGCGGGAGAGGACTACGAGCAGTACTTC. Translated, it gives CASSRAGEDYEQYF. This sequence joins TRBV5-1 and TRBJ2-7; 7 bases fit TRBD2. In germline, CDR1 is SGHRS, CDR2 YFSETQ. The CDR3 spans 14 residues. Losses at the gene ends were 4 bases for V and 3 bases for J; bases not matched to a gene: 7.

V and J are TRBV7-3 and TRBJ2-1; 11 positions agree with TRBD2. This CDR3 is built from 14 residues. J lost 9 bases, V lost 5 bases, and 6 bases had no gene match. CDR1 and CDR2 from the germline V gene are SGHTA and FQGTGA. CDR3 region: CASSISGRAGEQFF. The CDR3 nucleotides are TGTGCCAGCAGCATTAGCGGGAGGGCGGGTGAGCAGTTCTTC.

The rearrangement links TRBV10-3 to TRBJ1-2; the D is unclear. Germline V lookup: CDR1 ENHRY, CDR2 SYGVKD. CDR3 length: 13 residues. V lost 3 bases and J 7 bases, leaving 12 bases between the germline ends. CDR3 sequence reads: CAISEVGIGGYTF. CDR3 sequence (DNA): TGTGCCATCAGTGAAGTGGGAATCGGTGGCTACACCTTC.

V is TRBV28 and J is TRBJ1-4; D ambiguous. V lost 3 bases, J lost 5 bases, and 7 bases lay in between. CDR3 length equals 13 residues. Germline-derived CDR1 and CDR2 are MDHEN and SYDVKM. CDR3 DNA sequence: TGTGCCAGCAGTTTTAAGGCAAATGAAAAACTGTTTTTT. It translates to CASSFKANEKLFF.

The genes are TRBV7-8 and TRBJ1-6, with D unclear. V lost 1 base, J lost 10 bases, and 17 bases lay in between. The CDR3 covers 16 residues. Germline V lookup: CDR1 SGHVS, CDR2 FQNEAQ. The CDR3: CASSLEVWSFASPLHF. The CDR3 DNA reads as TGTGCCAGCAGCTTAGAAGTATGGAGCTTCGCCTCACCCCTCCACTTT.

V is TRBV11-2 and J is TRBJ2-1, with D possibly matching TRBD2 (7 bases). V lost 5 bases and J 4 bases, leaving 24 bases between the germline ends. Germline values: CDR1 SGHAT, CDR2 FQNNGV. The CDR3 totals 18 residues. CDR3 protein: CASSAGEAGEWGYNEQFF. DNA for the CDR3: TGTGCCAGCAGCGCAGGGGAGGCGGGAGAATGGGGATACAATGAGCAGTTCTTC. Supplemented by reference TRBV11-2 and TRBJ2-1, the full variable domain reads EAGVAQSPRYKIIEKRQSVAFWCNPISGHATLYWYQQILGQGPKLLIQFQNNGVVDDSQLPKDRFSAERLKGVDSTLKIQPAKLEDSAVYLCASSAGEAGEWGYNEQFFGPGTRLTVL.

V is TRBV30 and J is TRBJ1-5; no definite D call. This CDR3 has 18 amino acids. The germline V and J ends were trimmed by 2 bases and 4 bases, with 24 bases remaining between them. Germline values: CDR1 GTSNPN, CDR2 SVGIG (reference sequence). CDR3 sequence: CAWSPRVIGFNLNQPQHF. The CDR3 DNA sequence: TGTGCCTGGAGTCCTCGAGTGATAGGGTTTAACCTAAATCAGCCCCAGCATTTT.

Remarks on this clone: This same CDR3 is encoded by further DNA sequences in the sample. CDR3 nucleotide sequence: TGTGCCAGCAGTTTCAGCACAGATACGCAGTATTTT. Protein: CASSFSTDTQYF. The chain is built from TRBV27 and TRBJ2-3; no reliable D call. Looked up from germline, CDR1 is MNHEY and CDR2 is SMNVEV (reference sequence). The CDR3 has 12 amino acids. The V gene lost 3 bases and the J gene lost 0 bases, with 1 base spanning the gap.

In its sample, this clone was seen once. This chain uses TRBV7-8 with TRBJ2-5; D uncertain. This CDR3 is 15 amino acids long. The germline V gene has CDR1 SGHVS and CDR2 FQNEAQ. Trimming shortened V by 2 bases and J by 1 base, and 11 bases separated the two germline ends. Here the CDR3 DNA reads TGTGCCAGCAGCTTACAGTCGGCGGTCCAAGAGACCCAGTACTTC. Its translation: CASSLQSAVQETQYF.

As for this clone: This same CDR3 is encoded by further DNA sequences in the sample. This rearrangement joins TRBV7-9 to TRBJ2-7; D is unclear. The ends were cut back, 4 bases at V and 2 bases at J, with 3 bases in the middle. Per germline, CDR1 SEHNR and CDR2 FQNEAQ (reference sequence). The CDR3 is 11 residues long. This chain's CDR3 is CASSSPYEQYF. In nucleotides, the CDR3 is TGTGCCAGCAGCTCCCCCTACGAGCAGTACTTC.

This clone is a singleton in its sample. This rearrangement joins TRBV18 to TRBJ1-5; D may be TRBD1 (6 bases). From germline, CDR1 is KGHSH and CDR2 LQKENI. V lost 1 base and J 2 bases, leaving 24 bases between the germline ends. This CDR3 region has 20 residues. The CDR3 region has the DNA TGTGCCAGCTCACCACGAACGATCCACCTACAGGGTAGGGGCAATCAGCCCCAGCATTTT. Amino acids: CASSPRTIHLQGRGNQPQHF.

Points on this clone: The sample has other DNA sequences that encode this CDR3 too. The chain joins TRBV19 to TRBJ2-6; no clear D. Trimming pared 6 bases from V and 1 base from J, leaving 7 bases between. The CDR3 runs to 14 residues. The germline V gene encodes CDR1 LNHDA and CDR2 SQIVND (reference sequence). The CDR3 protein is CASSQVSGANVLTF. CDR3 bases: TGTGCCAGTAGCCAGGTATCTGGGGCCAACGTCCTGACTTTC.

J is TRBJ2-5 and V is TRBV5-6; D is perhaps TRBD1 (6 bases). The CDR3 is 14 residues long. V gave up 5 bases and J gave up 0 bases, with 11 bases separating them. CDR1 and CDR2 from the germline V gene are SGHDT and YYEEEE. DNA of the CDR3: TGTGCCAGCAGGGGGGCAGGGTACCAAGAGACCCAGTACTTC. Its translation is CASRGAGYQETQYF.

The chain recombines TRBV18 with TRBJ2-1, with 8 bases that match TRBD2. The junction had 11 bases not matched to a gene; V was cut back by 6 bases and J by 4 bases. The V gene's germline CDR1 is KGHSH and CDR2 LQKENI. CDR3 length: 16 amino acids. The CDR3 protein is CASSLPLAGGYNEQFF. CDR3 nucleotide sequence: TGTGCCAGCTCCCTACCTCTAGCGGGCGGGTACAATGAGCAGTTCTTC. The whole variable domain, remainder taken from reference TRBV18 and TRBJ2-1, is NAGVMQNPRHLVRRRGQEARLRCSPMKGHSHVYWYRQLPEEGLKFMVYLQKENIIDESGMPKERFSAEFPKEGPSILRIQQVVRGDSAAYFCASSLPLAGGYNEQFFGPGTRLTVL.

The chain combines TRBV7-2 with TRBJ1-2; tentative D call: TRBD1 (5 bases). This CDR3 is 16 amino acids long. CDR1 is SGHTA, CDR2 FQGNSA, per germline. Trimming stripped 5 bases from V and 4 bases from J, with 20 bases between. In DNA form, the CDR3 reads TGTGCCAGCAGCACCCACTCGGGGGGAGTCGGCTATGGCTACACCTTC. Its protein product is CASSTHSGGVGYGYTF.